The clone carrying this TCR beta chain was seen more than once but under ten times. As yet, its antigen is unknown. The data were taken from a study of response to subunit inactivated influenza vaccine. TCRdb independently ran MiXCR on the RT-PCR reads; one entry per CDR3 protein. This sample has 590,000 or so distinct CDR3 sequences, with roughly 15% found just once. The CDR3 is 15 amino acids. Per the germline V gene, CDR1 is MDHEN and CDR2 is SYDVKM. The V and J ends lost 1 base and 0 bases respectively, with 10 bases between them. Points from the study as a whole: Seasonal influenza vaccination, on each occasion, was suggested by the authors to recruit few new T cells.

The TCR sequence derives from a man aged 50-60 years who received an inactivated influenza vaccine. V gene TRBV28 combines with J gene TRBJ2-7; TRBD1 might be the D (5 bases). The specimen was PBMCs from blood, collected 14 to 15 days before vaccination. The CDR3 nucleotides are TGTGCCAGCAGTTTATCCAGGGTCGGCTCCTACGAGCAGTACTTC. Its translation is CASSLSRVGSYEQYF. The full variable domain, with the rest looked up from reference TRBV28 and TRBJ2-7, is DVKVTQSSRYLVKRTGEKVFLECVQDMDHENMFWYRQDPGLGLRLIYFSYDVKMKEKGDIPEGYSVSREKKERFSLILESASTNQTSMYLCASSLSRVGSYEQYFGPGTRLTVT.